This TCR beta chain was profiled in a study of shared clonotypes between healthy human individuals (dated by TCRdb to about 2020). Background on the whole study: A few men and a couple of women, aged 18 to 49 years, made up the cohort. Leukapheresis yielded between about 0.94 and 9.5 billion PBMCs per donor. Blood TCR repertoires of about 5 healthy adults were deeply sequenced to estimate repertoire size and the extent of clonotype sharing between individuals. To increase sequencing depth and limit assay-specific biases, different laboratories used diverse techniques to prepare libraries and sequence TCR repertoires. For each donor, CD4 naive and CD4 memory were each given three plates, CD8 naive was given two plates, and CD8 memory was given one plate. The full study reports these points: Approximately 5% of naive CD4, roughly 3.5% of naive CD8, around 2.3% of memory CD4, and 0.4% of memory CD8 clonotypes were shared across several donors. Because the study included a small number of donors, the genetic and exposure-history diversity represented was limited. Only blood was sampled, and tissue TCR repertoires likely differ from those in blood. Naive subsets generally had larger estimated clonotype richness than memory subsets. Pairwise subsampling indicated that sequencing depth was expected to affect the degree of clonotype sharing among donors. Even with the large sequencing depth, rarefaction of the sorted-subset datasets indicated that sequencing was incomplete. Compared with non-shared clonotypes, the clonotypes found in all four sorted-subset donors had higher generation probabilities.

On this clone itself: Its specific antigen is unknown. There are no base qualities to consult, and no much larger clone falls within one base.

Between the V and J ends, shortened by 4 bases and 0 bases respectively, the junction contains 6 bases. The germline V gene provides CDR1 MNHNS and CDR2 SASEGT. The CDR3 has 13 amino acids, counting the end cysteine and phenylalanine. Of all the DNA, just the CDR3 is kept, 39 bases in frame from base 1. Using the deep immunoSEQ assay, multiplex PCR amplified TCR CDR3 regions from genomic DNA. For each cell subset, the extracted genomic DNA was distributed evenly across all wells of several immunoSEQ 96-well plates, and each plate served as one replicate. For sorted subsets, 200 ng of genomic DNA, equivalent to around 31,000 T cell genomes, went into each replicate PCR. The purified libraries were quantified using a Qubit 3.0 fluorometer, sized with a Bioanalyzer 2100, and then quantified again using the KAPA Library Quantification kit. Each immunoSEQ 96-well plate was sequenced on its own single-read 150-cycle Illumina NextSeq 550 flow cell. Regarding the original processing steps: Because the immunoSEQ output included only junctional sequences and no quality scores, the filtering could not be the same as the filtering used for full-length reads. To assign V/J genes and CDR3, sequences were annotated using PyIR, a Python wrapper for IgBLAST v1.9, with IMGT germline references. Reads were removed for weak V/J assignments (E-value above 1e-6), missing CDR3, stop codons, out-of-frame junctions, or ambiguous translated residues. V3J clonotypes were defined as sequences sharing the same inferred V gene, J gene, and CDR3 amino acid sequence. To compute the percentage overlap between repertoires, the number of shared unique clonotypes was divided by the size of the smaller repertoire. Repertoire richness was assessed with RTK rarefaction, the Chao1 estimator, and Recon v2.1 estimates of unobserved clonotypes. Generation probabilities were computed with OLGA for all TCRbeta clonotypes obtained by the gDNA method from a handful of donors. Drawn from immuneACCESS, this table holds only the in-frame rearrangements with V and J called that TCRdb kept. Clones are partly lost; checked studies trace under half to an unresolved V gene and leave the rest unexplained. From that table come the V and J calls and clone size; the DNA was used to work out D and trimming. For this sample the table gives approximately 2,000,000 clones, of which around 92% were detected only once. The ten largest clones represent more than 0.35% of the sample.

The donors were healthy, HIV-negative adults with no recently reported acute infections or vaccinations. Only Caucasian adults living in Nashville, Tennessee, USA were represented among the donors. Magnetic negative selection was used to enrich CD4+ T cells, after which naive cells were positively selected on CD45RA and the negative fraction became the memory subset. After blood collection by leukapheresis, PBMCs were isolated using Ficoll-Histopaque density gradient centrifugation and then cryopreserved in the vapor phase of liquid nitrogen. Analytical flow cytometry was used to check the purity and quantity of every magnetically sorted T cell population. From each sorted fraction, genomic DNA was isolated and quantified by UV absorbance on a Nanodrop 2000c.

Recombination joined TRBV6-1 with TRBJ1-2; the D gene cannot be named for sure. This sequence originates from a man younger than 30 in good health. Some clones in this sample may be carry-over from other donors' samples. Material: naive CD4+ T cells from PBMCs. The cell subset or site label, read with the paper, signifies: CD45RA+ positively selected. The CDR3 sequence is CASSAWTNYGYTF. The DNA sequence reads TGTGCCAGCAGTGCCTGGACTAACTATGGCTACACCTTC.